These T cell receptor beta chains were read from a single sample in a study of STAT5B mutations in CD4+ large granular lymphocyte leukemia. The repertoire was sequenced with immunoSEQ multiplex PCR; TCRdb's copy has only in-frame clones and lacks some. The table includes about 32,000 clones, around 70% detected once. The sequencing sample was made of CD4+ T cells from blood buffy coats. The receptor source for this set is a human donor in good health. Each CDR3 is given with its conserved first and last residue. D genes are given only for firm matches. Some rows have no size entry. The others give once, few or many, or a class for an expanded clone.

V,J,D,size,CDR3,DNA
TRBV5-4,TRBJ2-5,-,-,CASSSIVPYQETQYF,TGTGCCAGCAGCTCAATCGTCCCGTACCAAGAGACCCAGTACTTC
TRBV27,TRBJ1-2,TRBD1,few,CASSGWTGTAGYGYTF,TGTGCCAGCAGTGGCTGGACAGGAACCGCGGGCTATGGCTACACCTTC
TRBV10-1,TRBJ2-1,-,-,CASSESTRDEQFF,TGCGCCAGCAGTGAATCTACACGGGATGAGCAGTTCTTC
TRBV15,TRBJ1-1,-,-,CATSRDQGWGRAFF,TGTGCCACCAGCAGAGATCAGGGCTGGGGGCGAGCTTTCTTT
TRBV11-2,TRBJ2-7,TRBD2,-,CASSSLTSGGDEQYF,TGTGCCAGCAGCTCCTTGACTAGCGGGGGGGACGAGCAGTACTTC
TRBV6-5,TRBJ2-3,TRBD2,-,CASSYGAGAEDTQYF,TGTGCCAGCAGTTACGGAGCGGGGGCGGAAGATACGCAGTATTTT
TRBV5-6,TRBJ2-5,-,-,CASSALVGAPMETQYF,TGTGCCAGCAGCGCCTTAGTAGGGGCCCCGATGGAGACCCAGTACTTC
TRBV6-4,TRBJ1-1,-,once,CASSDPGTPVPMNTEAFF,TGTGCCAGCAGTGACCCCGGGACCCCCGTCCCCATGAACACTGAAGCTTTCTTT
TRBV11-3,TRBJ2-7,-,-,CASSDGAFEQYF,TGTGCCAGCAGCGACGGAGCCTTCGAGCAGTACTTC
TRBV10-3,TRBJ1-1,TRBD1,-,CAISGRTGQNTEAFF,TGTGCCATCAGTGGGCGGACAGGACAGAACACTGAAGCTTTCTTT
TRBV5-5,TRBJ1-6,-,few,CASSFAGGLLSPLHF,TGTGCCAGCAGCTTTGCCGGGGGGCTTCTGTCACCCCTCCACTTT
TRBV6-6,TRBJ1-6,TRBD1,-,CASTWDSRNSPLHF,TGTGCCAGCACCTGGGACAGCCGAAATTCACCCCTCCACTTT
TRBV28,TRBJ1-5,-,-,CASMVVTEGYSNQPQHF,TGTGCCAGCATGGTAGTGACTGAGGGCTATAGCAATCAGCCCCAGCATTTT
TRBV27,TRBJ2-7,-,-,CASSSTDRHEQYF,TGTGCCAGCAGTTCCACGGACAGACACGAGCAGTACTTC
TRBV4-1,TRBJ1-3,-,-,CASSQPVLGNTIYF,TGCGCCAGCAGCCAACCGGTACTCGGAAACACCATATATTTT
TRBV5-1,TRBJ2-3,TRBD1,once,CASSQGQGGGTDTQYF,TGCGCCAGCAGCCAGGGACAGGGTGGAGGCACAGATACGCAGTATTTT
TRBV7-6,TRBJ2-2,TRBD1,-,CASSRDRVTGELFF,TGTGCCAGCAGCCGGGACAGGGTGACCGGGGAGCTGTTTTTT
TRBV6-1,TRBJ2-5,-,-,CASSEVRLVQTQYF,TGTGCCAGCAGTGAAGTACGTCTGGTCCAGACCCAGTACTTC
TRBV5-4,TRBJ2-5,-,-,CASSLGSSLETQYF,TGTGCCAGCAGCCTGGGTAGCTCCCTGGAGACCCAGTACTTC
TRBV30,TRBJ1-1,-,few,CAYLYPTSRAFF,TGTGCCTACTTATACCCTACAAGTAGAGCTTTCTTT
TRBV30,TRBJ2-7,-,few,CAWSLPGTRRDEQYF,TGTGCCTGGAGCCTGCCCGGGACACGGCGGGACGAGCAGTACTTC
TRBV7-2,TRBJ2-7,TRBD2,-,CASSLSGGQYEQYF,TGTGCCAGCAGCTTATCGGGGGGGCAATACGAGCAGTACTTC
TRBV6-5,TRBJ2-7,TRBD1,once,CASSTGTGGIQGQYF,TGTGCCAGCAGTACCGGGACAGGAGGAATACAGGGGCAGTACTTC
TRBV29-1,TRBJ1-1,-,few,CSVPGRVSDEAFF,TGCAGCGTCCCCGGGAGGGTATCGGATGAAGCTTTCTTT
TRBV7-9,TRBJ1-6,-,-,CASSGQGAPSPLHF,TGTGCCAGCAGCGGTCAAGGTGCCCCTTCACCCCTCCACTTT
TRBV28,TRBJ2-7,-,-,CASSLYGRAEQYF,TGTGCCAGCAGTTTATATGGCAGGGCCGAGCAGTACTTC
TRBV6-6,TRBJ1-5,-,-,CASSIPASQPQHF,TGTGCCAGCAGTATCCCGGCCTCTCAGCCCCAGCATTTT
TRBV28,TRBJ1-1,TRBD1,few,CASSPSGTVNTEAFF,TGTGCCAGCAGTCCCTCCGGGACAGTCAACACTGAAGCTTTCTTT
TRBV7-6,TRBJ2-7,TRBD1,-,CASSESIQGEQYF,TGTGCCAGCAGCGAATCCATACAGGGGGAGCAGTACTTC
TRBV15,TRBJ1-2,-,-,CATSREVRARDYGYTF,TGTGCCACCAGCAGAGAAGTCAGGGCGCGGGATTATGGCTACACCTTC
TRBV2,TRBJ1-6,-,few,CASSDPRDNNSPLHF,TGTGCCAGCAGTGACCCCAGGGATAATAATTCACCCCTCCACTTT
TRBV5-1,TRBJ2-3,-,-,CASSLDRPGDTQYF,TGCGCCAGCAGCTTGGACCGACCTGGGGATACGCAGTATTTT
TRBV5-1,TRBJ2-7,-,-,CASSPFLDGEQYF,TGCGCCAGCAGCCCCTTCTTAGACGGCGAGCAGTACTTC
TRBV10-2,TRBJ2-3,-,few,CASSVFMGTDTQYF,TGCGCCAGCAGTGTATTTATGGGGACAGATACGCAGTATTTT
TRBV9,TRBJ1-1,-,few,CASSVGGALMNTEAFF,TGTGCCAGCAGCGTAGGAGGAGCCCTGATGAACACTGAAGCTTTCTTT
TRBV5-4,TRBJ2-2,-,-,CASSAEAATGELFF,TGTGCCAGCAGCGCCGAGGCAGCAACCGGGGAGCTGTTTTTT
TRBV7-9,TRBJ1-1,-,-,CASSGHTEAFF,TGTGCCAGCAGCGGTCACACTGAAGCTTTCTTT